A selection of T cell receptor beta chains follows, all from one sample in a study of blood T cell repertoires in COVID-19. Clones were read by immunoSEQ multiplex PCR, and TCRdb kept only the in-frame ones, dropping some. Of about 230,000 clones in the sample, over 75% were seen once. The sequenced material came from peripheral blood. The receptors were gathered from a man aged 45-65 years with COVID-19, enrolled during active disease. Each CDR3 is given with its conserved first and last residue. A D gene is named only where the DNA matches it firmly. Size values are once, few and many counts, or a class for expanded clones, and some rows have none.

V: TRBV7-9
D: NA
size: NA
J: TRBJ2-4
CDR3: CASSSPDREGQNIQYF
DNA: TGTGCCAGCAGCTCCCCGGACAGGGAGGGCCAAAACATTCAGTACTTC

V: TRBV6-2/TRBV6-3
D: NA
size: NA
J: TRBJ2-7
CDR3: CASSDAQNLYEQYF
DNA: TGTGCCAGCAGTGACGCACAGAACCTCTACGAGCAGTACTTC

V: TRBV5-1
D: NA
size: NA
J: TRBJ2-2
CDR3: CASSLEQGPNTGELFF
DNA: TGCGCCAGCAGCTTGGAACAGGGCCCGAACACCGGGGAGCTGTTTTTT

V: TRBV7-2
D: NA
size: NA
J: TRBJ1-2
CDR3: CASSLALQNYGYTF
DNA: TGTGCCAGCAGCTTAGCTTTACAGAACTATGGCTACACCTTC

V: TRBV11-2
D: TRBD2
size: NA
J: TRBJ2-7
CDR3: CASSASGPYEQYF
DNA: TGTGCCAGCAGCGCTAGCGGACCCTACGAGCAGTACTTC

V: TRBV27
D: TRBD2
size: few
J: TRBJ2-7
CDR3: CASSRRASGSYEQYF
DNA: TGTGCCAGCAGCCGACGGGCTAGCGGGAGCTACGAGCAGTACTTC

V: TRBV27
D: NA
size: NA
J: TRBJ2-7
CDR3: CASSYGFSYEQYF
DNA: TGTGCCAGCAGTTACGGGTTCTCCTACGAGCAGTACTTC

V: TRBV11-2
D: NA
size: NA
J: TRBJ2-7
CDR3: CASSTRGEQYF
DNA: TGTGCCAGCAGCACCCGGGGCGAGCAGTACTTC

V: TRBV5-1
D: NA
size: NA
J: TRBJ1-4
CDR3: CASSLEPWVGASEKLFF
DNA: TGCGCCAGCAGCTTGGAGCCTTGGGTGGGGGCTAGTGAAAAACTGTTTTTT

V: TRBV7-2
D: TRBD1
size: NA
J: TRBJ1-4
CDR3: CASSSTGANEKLFF
DNA: TGTGCCAGCAGCTCGACAGGGGCTAATGAAAAACTGTTTTTT

V: TRBV5-1
D: TRBD2
size: NA
J: TRBJ2-1
CDR3: CASTKAPGTSGYNEQFF
DNA: TGCGCCAGCACCAAAGCCCCGGGGACTAGCGGGTACAATGAGCAGTTCTTC

V: TRBV28
D: TRBD2
size: NA
J: TRBJ2-5
CDR3: CASKLPGLAGGETQYF
DNA: TGTGCCAGCAAACTCCCGGGACTAGCGGGGGGTGAGACCCAGTACTTC

V: TRBV28
D: NA
size: once
J: TRBJ2-7
CDR3: CASSFGGPQGQYF
DNA: TGTGCCAGCAGTTTCGGAGGGCCCCAGGGGCAGTACTTC

V: TRBV15
D: NA
size: NA
J: TRBJ2-1
CDR3: CATSPQGNGQFF
DNA: TGTGCCACCAGCCCTCAGGGTAATGGGCAGTTCTTC

V: TRBV7-9
D: TRBD1
size: NA
J: TRBJ1-2
CDR3: CASTPGQVNYGYTF
DNA: TGTGCCAGCACCCCGGGACAGGTGAACTATGGCTACACCTTC

V: TRBV6-1
D: NA
size: NA
J: TRBJ2-3
CDR3: CASSDERGKGTDTQYF
DNA: TGTGCCAGCAGTGACGAAAGGGGCAAAGGCACAGATACGCAGTATTTT

V: TRBV18
D: NA
size: few
J: TRBJ2-5
CDR3: CASSPQQETQYF
DNA: TGTGCCAGCTCACCCCAGCAAGAGACCCAGTACTTC

V: TRBV24-1
D: NA
size: once
J: TRBJ1-1
CDR3: CATSDPARGKAFF
DNA: TGTGCCACCAGTGATCCGGCCAGGGGAAAAGCTTTCTTT

V: TRBV7-2
D: NA
size: NA
J: TRBJ2-5
CDR3: CASSGGTFQETQYF
DNA: TGTGCCAGCAGCGGCGGGACTTTCCAAGAGACCCAGTACTTC

V: TRBV19
D: TRBD1
size: few
J: TRBJ2-7
CDR3: CASSMGQGYEQYF
DNA: TGTGCCAGTAGTATGGGACAGGGATACGAGCAGTACTTC

V: TRBV5-4
D: NA
size: NA
J: TRBJ2-5
CDR3: CASSTSYQETQYF
DNA: TGTGCCAGCAGTACTAGCTACCAAGAGACCCAGTACTTC

V: TRBV7-8
D: TRBD1
size: once
J: TRBJ1-4
CDR3: CASSGQGRVSNEKLFF
DNA: TGTGCCAGCAGCGGACAGGGGAGGGTTAGTAATGAAAAACTGTTTTTT

V: TRBV27
D: TRBD2
size: NA
J: TRBJ2-7
CDR3: CASSLLASGGAEEQYF
DNA: TGTGCCAGCAGTTTATTGGCTAGCGGGGGGGCAGAAGAGCAGTACTTC

V: TRBV21-1
D: NA
size: NA
J: TRBJ2-2
CDR3: CASTIPGGLTGENTGELFF
DNA: TGTGCCAGCACCATTCCAGGGGGCCTGACAGGGGAGAACACCGGGGAGCTGTTTTTT

V: TRBV7-9
D: TRBD1
size: NA
J: TRBJ2-7
CDR3: CASSLVLGQEIYEQYF
DNA: TGTGCCAGCAGCTTAGTCCTCGGACAGGAGATCTACGAGCAGTACTTC

V: TRBV2
D: TRBD2
size: NA
J: TRBJ2-3
CDR3: CASRRWTSGTFTDTQYF
DNA: TGTGCCAGCAGGAGGTGGACTAGCGGGACGTTTACAGATACGCAGTATTTT

V: TRBV20-1
D: NA
size: NA
J: TRBJ1-6
CDR3: CSASDTSSYNSPLHF
DNA: TGCAGTGCTAGTGATACCAGCTCCTATAATTCACCCCTCCACTTT

V: TRBV7-8
D: NA
size: few
J: TRBJ1-2
CDR3: CASSLGRAGGHGYTF
DNA: TGTGCCAGCAGCTTAGGGAGGGCGGGGGGCCATGGCTACACCTTC

V: TRBV7-3
D: NA
size: NA
J: TRBJ1-5
CDR3: CASSLDSHQPQHF
DNA: TGTGCCAGCAGCTTAGACAGTCATCAGCCCCAGCATTTT

V: TRBV5-6
D: TRBD2
size: NA
J: TRBJ2-1
CDR3: CASSVTSGVYNEQFF
DNA: TGTGCCAGCAGCGTTACTAGCGGGGTCTACAATGAGCAGTTCTTC

V: TRBV6-5
D: NA
size: NA
J: TRBJ2-7
CDR3: CASSKILGPYEQYF
DNA: TGTGCCAGCAGCAAAATACTAGGCCCCTACGAGCAGTACTTC

V: TRBV19
D: TRBD2
size: NA
J: TRBJ2-7
CDR3: CASSIMAGALTYEQYF
DNA: TGTGCCAGTAGTATAATGGCGGGAGCACTCACCTACGAGCAGTACTTC

V: TRBV2
D: TRBD1
size: NA
J: TRBJ1-6
CDR3: CASSPTGGRSPLHF
DNA: TGTGCCAGCAGCCCAACAGGGGGTCGGTCACCCCTCCACTTT

V: TRBV7-3
D: NA
size: NA
J: TRBJ2-5
CDR3: CASSSSPRVAGGQETQYF
DNA: TGTGCCAGCAGCTCCTCCCCAAGGGTTGCCGGGGGTCAAGAGACCCAGTACTTC

V: TRBV5-8
D: NA
size: NA
J: TRBJ1-2
CDR3: CASSGPPGEDNYGYTF
DNA: TGTGCCAGCAGCGGACCCCCCGGGGAGGACAACTATGGCTACACCTTC

V: TRBV7-2
D: TRBD2
size: NA
J: TRBJ2-1
CDR3: CASSKTGLAGGLNEQFF
DNA: TGTGCCAGCAGTAAAACGGGACTAGCGGGGGGGTTGAATGAGCAGTTCTTC

V: TRBV28
D: TRBD1
size: NA
J: TRBJ1-2
CDR3: CASRWQGAPGYTF
DNA: TGTGCCAGCAGGTGGCAGGGGGCTCCTGGCTACACCTTC

V: TRBV5-8
D: TRBD2
size: NA
J: TRBJ2-1
CDR3: CASRILAGPNIEQFF
DNA: TGTGCCAGCAGGATACTAGCGGGACCTAACATAGAGCAGTTCTTC

V: TRBV5-4
D: TRBD1
size: few
J: TRBJ2-7
CDR3: CASSLGTGTGAAEQYF
DNA: TGTGCCAGCAGCCTCGGAACCGGGACAGGGGCCGCCGAGCAGTACTTC

V: TRBV30
D: TRBD2
size: NA
J: TRBJ2-3
CDR3: CAWSDGLAKDTQYF
DNA: TGTGCCTGGAGCGACGGACTAGCGAAAGATACGCAGTATTTT

V: TRBV24-1
D: NA
size: NA
J: TRBJ2-4
CDR3: CATSDWAGLAKNIQYF
DNA: TGTGCCACCAGTGATTGGGCGGGGCTAGCCAAAAACATTCAGTACTTC

V: TRBV6-1
D: NA
size: NA
J: TRBJ2-1
CDR3: CASSESLGQNNEQFF
DNA: TGTGCCAGCAGTGAAAGTCTCGGACAGAACAATGAGCAGTTCTTC

V: TRBV7-6
D: NA
size: NA
J: TRBJ2-1
CDR3: CASSPAQRGWYYNEQFF
DNA: TGTGCCAGCAGCCCAGCCCAGCGAGGGTGGTACTACAATGAGCAGTTCTTC

V: TRBV10-3
D: NA
size: NA
J: TRBJ1-1
CDR3: CAIRPAEGGTEAFF
DNA: TGTGCCATCAGACCCGCTGAGGGAGGCACTGAAGCTTTCTTT

V: TRBV18
D: NA
size: NA
J: TRBJ1-1
CDR3: CASSPGEFMNTEAFF
DNA: TGTGCCAGCTCACCGGGCGAATTCATGAACACTGAAGCTTTCTTT

V: TRBV12-3/TRBV12-4
D: NA
size: NA
J: TRBJ1-2
CDR3: CASRSPGTVYTF
DNA: TGTGCCAGCAGAAGCCCAGGAACTGTGTACACCTTC

V: TRBV11-2
D: NA
size: NA
J: TRBJ2-2
CDR3: CASSRSWGDPNTGELFF
DNA: TGTGCCAGCAGCCGGAGCTGGGGGGACCCGAACACCGGGGAGCTGTTTTTT

V: TRBV4-3
D: TRBD1
size: once
J: TRBJ1-1
CDR3: CASSQDHRGAEAFF
DNA: TGCGCCAGCAGCCAAGATCACAGGGGCGCTGAAGCTTTCTTT

V: TRBV4-3
D: TRBD2
size: NA
J: TRBJ2-1
CDR3: CASSQGIGGGVSNEQFF
DNA: TGCGCCAGCAGCCAAGGGATAGGCGGGGGGGTGAGCAATGAGCAGTTCTTC

V: TRBV5-1
D: NA
size: NA
J: TRBJ2-5
CDR3: CASSPIAADQETQYF
DNA: TGCGCCAGCAGCCCCATAGCGGCCGACCAAGAGACCCAGTACTTC

V: TRBV10-2
D: NA
size: few
J: TRBJ1-2
CDR3: CASSEPAGVGSGGYTF
DNA: TGCGCCAGCAGTGAGCCGGCCGGGGTGGGGTCGGGTGGCTACACCTTC

V: TRBV28
D: NA
size: once
J: TRBJ2-7
CDR3: CASSLGFSTGSYEQYF
DNA: TGTGCCAGCAGTTTAGGTTTTAGCACAGGCTCCTACGAGCAGTACTTC

V: TRBV5-4
D: TRBD1
size: NA
J: TRBJ1-2
CDR3: CASSPRGTGNNYGYTF
DNA: TGTGCCAGCAGCCCTCGTGGGACAGGGAACAACTATGGCTACACCTTC

V: TRBV7-9
D: TRBD2
size: NA
J: TRBJ2-2
CDR3: CASSLTSGRASRELFF
DNA: TGTGCCAGCAGCCTAACTAGCGGGAGGGCTTCGAGGGAGCTGTTTTTT

V: TRBV6-5
D: TRBD2
size: NA
J: TRBJ2-1
CDR3: CASSKTSGEQFF
DNA: TGTGCCAGCAGTAAGACTAGCGGTGAGCAGTTCTTC

V: TRBV2
D: TRBD1
size: NA
J: TRBJ1-6
CDR3: CASRIGTGRDSPLHF
DNA: TGTGCCAGCCGGATCGGGACAGGGCGTGATTCACCCCTCCACTTT

V: TRBV6-5
D: NA
size: NA
J: TRBJ1-1
CDR3: CASSYQGRSNTEAFF
DNA: TGTGCCAGCAGTTACCAGGGGCGATCGAACACTGAAGCTTTCTTT

V: TRBV30
D: TRBD1
size: NA
J: TRBJ1-5
CDR3: CAWRAGGPHQPQHF
DNA: TGTGCCTGGAGGGCAGGGGGCCCCCATCAGCCCCAGCATTTT

V: TRBV6-5
D: TRBD1
size: few
J: TRBJ2-7
CDR3: CASSRDRGYEQYF
DNA: TGTGCCAGCAGTCGGGACAGGGGGTACGAGCAGTACTTC